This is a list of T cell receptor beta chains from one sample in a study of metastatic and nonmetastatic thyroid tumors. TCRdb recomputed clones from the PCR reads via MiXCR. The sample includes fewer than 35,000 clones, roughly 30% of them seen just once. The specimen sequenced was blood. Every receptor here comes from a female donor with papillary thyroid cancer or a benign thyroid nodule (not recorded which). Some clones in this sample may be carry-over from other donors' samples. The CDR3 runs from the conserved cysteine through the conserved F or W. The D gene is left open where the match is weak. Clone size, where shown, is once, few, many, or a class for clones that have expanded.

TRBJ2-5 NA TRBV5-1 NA CASSLVGELGTQYF TGCGCCAGCAGCTTGGTGGGGGAATTGGGGACCCAGTACTTC
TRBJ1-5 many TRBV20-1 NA CSAPHWTGDNQPQHF TGCAGTGCCCCTCACTGGACGGGGGACAATCAGCCCCAGCATTTT
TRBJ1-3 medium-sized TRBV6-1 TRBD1 CASSSGQGHSGNTIYF TGTGCCAGCAGTTCCGGACAGGGGCACTCTGGAAACACCATATATTTT
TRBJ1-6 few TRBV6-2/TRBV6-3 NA CASSYRIQLHNSPLHF TGTGCCAGCAGTTACCGGATACAACTACATAATTCACCCCTCCACTTT
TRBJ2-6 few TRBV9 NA CASSGGANVLTF TGTGCCAGCAGCGGAGGGGCCAACGTCCTGACTTTC
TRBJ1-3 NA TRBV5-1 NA CASSLGPPGTGNTIYF TGCGCCAGCAGCTTGGGCCCACCGGGTACGGGAAACACCATATATTTT
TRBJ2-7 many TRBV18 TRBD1 CASSPPGTGALYEQYF TGTGCCAGCTCACCCCCCGGGACAGGGGCACTCTACGAGCAGTACTTC
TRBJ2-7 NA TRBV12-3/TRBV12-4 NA CASSWSYEQYF TGTGCCAGCAGTTGGAGTTACGAGCAGTACTTC
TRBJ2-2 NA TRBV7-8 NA CASSPRGRGELFF TGTGCCAGCAGCCCCCGGGGGAGGGGGGAGCTGTTTTTT
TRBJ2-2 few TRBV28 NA CASSLRIGELFF TGTGCCAGCAGTCTCCGGATCGGGGAGCTGTTTTTT
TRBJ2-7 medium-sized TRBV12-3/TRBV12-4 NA CASSFIPSPGEQYF TGTGCCAGCAGTTTCATACCTTCACCCGGCGAGCAGTACTTC
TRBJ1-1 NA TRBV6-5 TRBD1 CASSYWTGGNTEAFF TGTGCCAGCAGTTACTGGACAGGGGGGAACACTGAAGCTTTCTTT